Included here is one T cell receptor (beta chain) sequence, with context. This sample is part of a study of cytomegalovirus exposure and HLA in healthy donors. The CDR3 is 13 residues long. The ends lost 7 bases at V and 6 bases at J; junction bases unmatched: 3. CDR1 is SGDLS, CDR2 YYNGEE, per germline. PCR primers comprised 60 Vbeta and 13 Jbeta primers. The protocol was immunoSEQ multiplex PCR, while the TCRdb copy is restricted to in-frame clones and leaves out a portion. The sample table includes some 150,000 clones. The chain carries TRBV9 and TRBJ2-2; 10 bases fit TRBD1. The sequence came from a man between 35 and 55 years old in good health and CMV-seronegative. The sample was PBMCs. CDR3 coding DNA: TGTGCCAGCCGACAGGGGGCATCCGGGGAGCTGTTTTTT. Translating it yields CASRQGASGELFF.